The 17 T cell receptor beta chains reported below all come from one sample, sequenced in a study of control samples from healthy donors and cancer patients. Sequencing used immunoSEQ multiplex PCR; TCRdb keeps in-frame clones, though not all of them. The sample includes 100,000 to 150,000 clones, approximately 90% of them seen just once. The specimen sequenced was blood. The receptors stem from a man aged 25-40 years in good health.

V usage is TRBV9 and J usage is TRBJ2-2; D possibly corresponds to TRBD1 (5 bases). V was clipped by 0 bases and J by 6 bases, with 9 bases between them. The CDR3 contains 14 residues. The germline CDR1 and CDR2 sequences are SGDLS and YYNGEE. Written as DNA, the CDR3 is TGTGCCAGCAGCGTAGCGTGGGGCGCCGGGGAGCTGTTTTTT. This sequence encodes CASSVAWGAGELFF.

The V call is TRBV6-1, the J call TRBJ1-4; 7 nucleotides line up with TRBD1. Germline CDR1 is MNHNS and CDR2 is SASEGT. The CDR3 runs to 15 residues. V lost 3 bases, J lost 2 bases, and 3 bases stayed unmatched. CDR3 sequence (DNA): TGTGCCAGCAGTGACCCGACAGGGACTAATGAAAAACTGTTTTTT. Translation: CASSDPTGTNEKLFF.

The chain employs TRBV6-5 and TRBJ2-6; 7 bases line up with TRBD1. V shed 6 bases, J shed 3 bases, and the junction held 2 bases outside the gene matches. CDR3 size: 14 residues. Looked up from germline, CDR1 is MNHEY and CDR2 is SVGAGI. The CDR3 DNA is TGTGCCAGCAGGACAGGGTTTGGGGCCAACGTCCTGACTTTC. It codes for CASRTGFGANVLTF.

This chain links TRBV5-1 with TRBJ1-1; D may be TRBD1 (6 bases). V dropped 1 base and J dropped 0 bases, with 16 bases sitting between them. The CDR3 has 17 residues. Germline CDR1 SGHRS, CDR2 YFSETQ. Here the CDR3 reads CASSLFPQGGMNTEAFF. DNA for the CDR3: TGCGCCAGCAGCTTGTTTCCCCAAGGGGGGATGAACACTGAAGCTTTCTTT. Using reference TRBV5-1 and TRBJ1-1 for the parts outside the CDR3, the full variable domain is KAGVTQTPRYLIKTRGQQVTLSCSPISGHRSVSWYQQTPGQGLQFLFEYFSETQRNKGNFPGRFSGRQFSNSRSEMNVSTLELGDSALYLCASSLFPQGGMNTEAFFGQGTRLTVV.

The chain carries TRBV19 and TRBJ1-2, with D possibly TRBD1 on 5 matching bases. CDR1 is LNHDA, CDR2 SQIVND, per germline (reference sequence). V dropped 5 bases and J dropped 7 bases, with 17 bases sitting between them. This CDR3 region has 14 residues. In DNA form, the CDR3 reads TGTGCCAGTAGTGAGAAAGCCCGGGGGAGTGGCTACACCTTC. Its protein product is CASSEKARGSGYTF.

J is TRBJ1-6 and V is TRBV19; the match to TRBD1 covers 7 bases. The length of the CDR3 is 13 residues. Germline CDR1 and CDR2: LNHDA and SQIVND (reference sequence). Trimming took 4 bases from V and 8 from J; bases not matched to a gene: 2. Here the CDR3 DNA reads TGTGCCAGTAGTACAGGGGGTTATTCACCCCTCCACTTT. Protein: CASSTGGYSPLHF.

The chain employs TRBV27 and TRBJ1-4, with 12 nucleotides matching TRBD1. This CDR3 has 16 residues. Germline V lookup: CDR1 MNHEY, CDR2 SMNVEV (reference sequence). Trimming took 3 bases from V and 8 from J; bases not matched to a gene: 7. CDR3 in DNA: TGTGCCAGCAGTTTCGCCGGGGACAGGGGGCGGGAAAAACTGTTTTTT. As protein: CASSFAGDRGREKLFF.

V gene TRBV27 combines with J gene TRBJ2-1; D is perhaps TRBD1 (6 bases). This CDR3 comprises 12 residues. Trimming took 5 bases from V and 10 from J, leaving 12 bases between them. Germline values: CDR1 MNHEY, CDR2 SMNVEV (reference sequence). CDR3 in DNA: TGTGCCAGCAGTCCACTGGGACAAGAGCAGTTCTTC. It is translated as CASSPLGQEQFF.

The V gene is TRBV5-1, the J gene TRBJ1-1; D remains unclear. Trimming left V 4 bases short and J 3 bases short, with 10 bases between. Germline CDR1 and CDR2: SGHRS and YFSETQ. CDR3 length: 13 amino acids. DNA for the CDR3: TGCGCCAGCAGCGGGAGTTTGGACACTGAAGCTTTCTTT. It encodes CASSGSLDTEAFF.

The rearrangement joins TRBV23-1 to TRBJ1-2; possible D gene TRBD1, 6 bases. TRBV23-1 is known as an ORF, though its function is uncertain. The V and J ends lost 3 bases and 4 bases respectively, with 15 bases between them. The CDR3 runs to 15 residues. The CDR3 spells CASSQGDTPSYGYTF. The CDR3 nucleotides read TGCGCCAGCAGTCAGGGGGACACCCCTAGCTATGGCTACACCTTC.

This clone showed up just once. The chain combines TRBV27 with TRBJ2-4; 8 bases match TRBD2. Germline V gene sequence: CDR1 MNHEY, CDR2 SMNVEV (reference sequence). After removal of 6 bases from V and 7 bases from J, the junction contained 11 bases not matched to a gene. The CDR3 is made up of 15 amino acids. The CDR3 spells CASSTGGGGPNIQYF. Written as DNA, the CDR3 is TGTGCCAGCAGCACGGGAGGGGGGGGGCCGAACATTCAGTACTTC.

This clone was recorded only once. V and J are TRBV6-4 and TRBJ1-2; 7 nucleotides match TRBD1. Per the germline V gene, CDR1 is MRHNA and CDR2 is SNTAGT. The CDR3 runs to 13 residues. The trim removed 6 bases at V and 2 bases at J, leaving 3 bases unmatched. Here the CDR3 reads CASSQTGNYGYTF. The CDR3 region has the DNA TGTGCCAGCAGCCAGACAGGGAACTATGGCTACACCTTC.

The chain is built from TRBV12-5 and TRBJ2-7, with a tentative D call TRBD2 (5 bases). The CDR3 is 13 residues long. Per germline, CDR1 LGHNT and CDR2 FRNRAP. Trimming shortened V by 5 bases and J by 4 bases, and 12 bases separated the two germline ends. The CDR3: CASGPPPGYEQYF. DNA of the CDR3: TGTGCTAGTGGTCCACCCCCGGGATACGAGCAGTACTTC.

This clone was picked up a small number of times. The CDR3 is CASRQAGGFQETQYF. The CDR3, as DNA: TGCGCCAGCAGACAAGCGGGGGGATTCCAAGAGACCCAGTACTTC. V usage is TRBV5-1 and J usage is TRBJ2-5; 9 nucleotides line up with TRBD2. Trimming at V came to 5 bases and at J to 1 base, leaving 6 bases not matched to a gene. This CDR3 is 15 amino acids long. Germline values: CDR1 SGHRS, CDR2 YFSETQ.

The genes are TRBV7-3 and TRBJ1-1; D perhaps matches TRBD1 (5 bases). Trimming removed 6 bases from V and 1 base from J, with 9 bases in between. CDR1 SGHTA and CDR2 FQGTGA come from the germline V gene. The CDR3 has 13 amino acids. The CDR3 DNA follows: TGTGCCAGCAGTCGGGACGGGAACACTGAAGCTTTCTTT. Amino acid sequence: CASSRDGNTEAFF.

The CDR3 bases are TGTGCCAGCAGTGAACGGAGGGTACTGACTGAAGCTTTCTTT. Protein product: CASSERRVLTEAFF. This sequence joins TRBV2 and TRBJ1-1; unclear D gene. Germline V CDR1 and CDR2: SNHLY, FYNNEI. Trimming stripped 2 bases from V and 5 bases from J, with 12 bases between. This CDR3 spans 14 amino acids.

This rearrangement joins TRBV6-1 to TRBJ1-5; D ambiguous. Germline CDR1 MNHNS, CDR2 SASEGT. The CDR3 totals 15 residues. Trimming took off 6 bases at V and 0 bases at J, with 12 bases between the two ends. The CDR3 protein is CASRQTEYSNQPQHF. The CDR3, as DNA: TGTGCCAGCAGGCAGACGGAATATAGCAATCAGCCCCAGCATTTT.